Presented here are 26 T cell receptor beta chains from one specimen sequenced in a study of tissue T cells after allogeneic stem cell transplantation. Documented time point: mouse harvest day 14 after allogeneic transplant. Mouse grafts combined 10^7 T-cell-depleted bone marrow cells with 10^6 splenic CD5+ T cells. TCRdb's table, derived via immunoSEQ multiplex PCR, lists solely in-frame clones and lacks some. The table includes more than 5,500 clones, under 60% detected once. Specimen: gut tissue. Receptors originate from a female BALB/c mouse given C57BL/6 T cells with graft-versus-host disease after an allogeneic hematopoietic cell transplant.

This clone has only one observation. Each gene name is a mouse one. The DNA ends 1 residue before the CDR3 does, and the rest of the CDR3 is filled in from the germline J gene. The chain employs TRBV12-2 and TRBJ2-7; 10 nucleotides agree with TRBD1. Trimming cost V 4 bases and J 7 bases; bases outside gene matches: 9. This CDR3 has 14 residues. Germline V gives CDR1 SGHLS, CDR2 HYDKME. CDR3 protein: CASSAGTGAGEQYF. CDR3 DNA, as far as it was read: TGTGCCAGCTCAGCCGGGACAGGGGCGGGGGAACAGTAC.

Judged by abundance, this clone is medium-sized. Mouse gene names and germline throughout. The read ends 1 residue early relative to the CDR3; the germline J gene fills the gap. The chain recombines TRBV12-2 with TRBJ1-4; D possibly corresponds to TRBD1 (5 bases). CDR1 is SGHLS, CDR2 HYDKME, per germline. V shed 4 bases and J shed 1 base, with 12 bases lying between them. The CDR3 extends over 15 amino acids. CDR3 sequence: CASSLSQGSNERLFF. The DNA read from the CDR3 is TGTGCCAGCTCCCTCTCGCAGGGTTCCAACGAAAGATTATTT.

Of note for this clone: One junction end does not reproduce the germline sequence, and a read error may be involved. Gene names and germline refer to mouse. With the read ending 1 residue before the CDR3 end, the germline J gene is used to fill in that end. V is TRBV3 and J is TRBJ1-3; D may be TRBD1 (6 bases). The germline V gene has CDR1 SNHLY and CDR2 FYNGKV (reference sequence). There are 14 residues in the CDR3. Incomplete CDR3 DNA: TGTGTCAGCAGCTTAGTCAGGGGTGGAAATACGCTCTAT. Translated: CVSSLVRGGNTLY. The whole CDR3 protein reads CVSSLVRGGNTLYF.

This clone came up a few times. Each gene name is a mouse one. Read sequence stops 1 residue before the CDR3 end, and the germline J gene provides the missing end. This chain uses TRBV29 with TRBJ2-4, with D possibly TRBD2 on 5 matching bases. Germline CDR1 and CDR2: MSHET and SYDVDS. Trimming shortened V by 5 bases and J by 0 bases, and 12 bases separated the two germline ends. The CDR3 length is 15 residues. Partial CDR3 DNA: TGTGCTAGCAGTCTAACTGGCGTTAGTCAAAACACCTTGTAC. Amino acid sequence: CASSLTGVSQNTLY. The whole CDR3 sequence is CASSLTGVSQNTLYF.

Note on this clone: Mouse names are used for the genes. The CDR3 end lies 1 residue beyond the end of the read and is filled in from the germline J gene. The chain links TRBV13-1 to TRBJ2-5; D possibly uses TRBD1 or TRBD2 (5 bases each). The CDR3 contains 14 residues. Trimming left V 0 bases short and J 3 bases short, with 8 bases between. Germline assignment: CDR1 NSHNY and CDR2 SYGAGN. This chain's CDR3 is CASSDGRGQDTQYF. The sequenced CDR3 bases are TGTGCCAGCAGTGATGGGCGGGGGCAAGACACCCAGTAC.

As regards this clone: All gene names here are mouse names. The DNA read from the CDR3 is TGTGCCAGCAGTCTGTCGGGACCTAGTGCAGAAACGCTGTAT. The encoded protein is CASSLSGPSAETLY. The full CDR3 sequence reads CASSLSGPSAETLYF. The chain combines TRBV26 with TRBJ2-3; either TRBD1 or TRBD2 may fit D (5 bases each). The read ends 1 residue before the CDR3 terminus; that terminus is restored from the germline J gene. V dropped 0 bases and J dropped 0 bases, with 7 bases sitting between them. The CDR3 contains 15 residues. Germline V gene sequence: CDR1 KGHPV, CDR2 FQNQEV (reference sequence).

This clone is classed as medium-sized. Genes and germline are mouse. The read stops 1 residue short of the end of the CDR3; the missing end is completed from the germline J gene. The chain recombines TRBV1 with TRBJ2-5; possibly TRBD1 for D (6 bases). CDR1 is NSQYPW, CDR2 LRSPGD, per germline (reference sequence). This CDR3 has 14 amino acids. V lost 1 base to trimming and J lost 6 bases, with 11 bases between them. CDR3 DNA (partial): TGCACCTGCAGTGCAGCACAGGGAGGGGACACCCAGTAC. Its translation: CTCSAAQGGDTQY. The whole CDR3 sequence is CTCSAAQGGDTQYF.

Details on this clone: The genes are named according to mouse. With the read ending 1 residue before the CDR3 end, the germline J gene is used to fill in that end. The chain links TRBV16 to TRBJ2-5; TRBD1 is a possible D gene (6 bases). CDR3 length: 14 amino acids. With 5 bases removed from V and 0 bases from J, the gap between germline ends came to 9 bases. Germline V gives CDR1 SGHSA, CDR2 FRNQAP. Incomplete CDR3 DNA: TGTGCAAGCAGCGAACAGGGTAACCAAGACACCCAGTAC. Residues: CASSEQGNQDTQY. The full CDR3 protein is CASSEQGNQDTQYF. The full variable domain, its missing parts supplied by reference TRBV16 and TRBJ2-5, is NAGVIQTPRHKVTGKGQEATLWCEPISGHSAVFWYRQTIVQGLEFLTYFRNQAPIDDSGMPKERFSAQMPNQSHSTLKIQSTQPQDSAVYLCASSEQGNQDTQYFGPGTRLLVL.

This clone was counted a few times. Any gene name here is a mouse gene name. The part of the CDR3 DNA that was read is TGTGCAAGCAGCTTAGGGGACTGGGGGTATGAACAGTAC. This gives the protein CASSLGDWGYEQY. The whole CDR3 sequence reads CASSLGDWGYEQYF. The chain uses TRBV16 and TRBJ2-7, with TRBD2 matching 11 bases. The DNA ends 1 residue before the CDR3 does, and the rest of the CDR3 is filled in from the germline J gene. The CDR3 extends over 14 amino acids. Germline V CDR1 and CDR2: SGHSA, FRNQAP. V shed 1 base and J 4 bases; nucleotides not matched to a gene: 0. Based on the CDR3 plus reference TRBV16 and TRBJ2-7, the full variable domain is NAGVIQTPRHKVTGKGQEATLWCEPISGHSAVFWYRQTIVQGLEFLTYFRNQAPIDDSGMPKERFSAQMPNQSHSTLKIQSTQPQDSAVYLCASSLGDWGYEQYFGPGTRLTVL.

This clone came up a few times. The genes and germline here are from mouse. From the germline J gene comes the end of the CDR3, since the read stops 1 residue before it. V gene TRBV5 combines with J gene TRBJ2-5, with 10 bases matching TRBD1. Germline V gene data show CDR1 as LGHNA and CDR2 as YNLKQL (reference sequence). CDR3 length equals 14 residues. J lost 5 bases, V lost 4 bases, and 3 bases had no gene match. CDR3 protein: CASSPGQGRDTQYF. The covered CDR3 bases are TGTGCCAGCAGCCCGGGACAGGGGAGAGACACCCAGTAC.

This clone was seen a few times. Gene names refer to mouse genes. The observed sequence ends 1 residue before the CDR3 terminus, with the missing tail filled in from the germline J gene. The chain carries TRBV3 and TRBJ2-2; D may be TRBD1 (6 bases). Germline CDR1 SNHLY, CDR2 FYNGKV (reference sequence). CDR3 length: 14 residues. V was cut by 4 bases and J by 5 bases, with 11 bases left in between. The sequenced part of the CDR3 DNA is TGTGCCAGCAGCTCGACAGGAGGGACCGGGCAGCTCTAC. It encodes CASSSTGGTGQLY. The complete CDR3 reads CASSSTGGTGQLYF.

Details on this clone: Gene names are the mouse ones. CDR3 sequence: CASSSRDWGADTQYF. The covered CDR3 bases are TGTGCCAGCTCTTCCCGGGACTGGGGGGCAGACACCCAGTAC. The J gene is TRBJ2-5, the V gene TRBV12-2; 12 nucleotides align to TRBD2. The CDR3 end lies 1 residue beyond the end of the read and is filled in from the germline J gene. Looked up from germline, CDR1 is SGHLS and CDR2 is HYDKME. V was pared by 3 bases and J by 5 bases, with 5 bases of the junction left unmatched. The CDR3 is 15 residues long.

In this sample, this clone is medium-sized. These gene names are mouse names. The read finishes 1 residue shy of the CDR3 end, and the germline J gene is used to complete it. The chain uses TRBV31 and TRBJ2-3; TRBD2 matches 8 bases. The CDR3 sequence is 14 residues long. J lost 0 bases, V lost 3 bases, and 2 bases had no gene match. The V gene's germline CDR1 is GKSSPN and CDR2 SITVG. This CDR3 is CAWRGTGSAETLYF. CDR3 DNA, as far as it was read: TGTGCCTGGAGGGGGACTGGTAGTGCAGAAACGCTGTAT.

In its sample, this clone was seen a few times. Gene names and germline match the mouse. The DNA ends 1 residue before the CDR3 does, and the rest of the CDR3 is filled in from the germline J gene. This chain uses TRBV17 with TRBJ1-1; 7 nucleotides agree with TRBD1. With 5 bases clipped from V and 7 bases from J, the junction kept 7 bases outside the gene matches. CDR3 length: 13 amino acids. Germline assignment: CDR1 MNHDT and CDR2 YYDKIL. CDR3 bases read: TGTGCTAGCAGTCTGACAGGGAGGGGAGAAGTCTTC. Amino acid sequence: CASSLTGRGEVF. The CDR3 reads in full as CASSLTGRGEVFF.

This clone was recorded a few times. Gene names and germline refer to mouse. The CDR3 end lies 1 residue beyond the end of the read and is filled in from the germline J gene. V and J are TRBV20 and TRBJ2-7; 7 nucleotides align to TRBD2. The V gene end was trimmed by 3 bases and the J gene end by 6 bases; junction bases not matched to a gene: 8. The germline V gene encodes CDR1 GFQATS and CDR2 STVNSAI. The CDR3 length is 13 residues. The chain's CDR3 is CGARSSGGLEQYF. Incomplete CDR3 DNA: TGTGGTGCTAGATCCTCTGGGGGACTTGAACAGTAC.

As for this clone: The gene names here belong to mouse. The read falls 1 residue short of the CDR3 end, and the missing part is taken from the germline J gene. The chain combines TRBV13-1 with TRBJ1-6; D is possibly TRBD1 (5 bases). TRBJ1-6 is an ORF; its function is uncertain. CDR3 size: 13 residues. Trimming removed 1 base at V and 7 bases at J, with 6 bases between. The germline gives CDR1 NSHNY, CDR2 SYGAGN. The sequenced CDR3 bases are TGTGCCAGCAGTGATTGGGGGAATTCGCCCCTCTAC. Residues: CASSDWGNSPLY. The entire CDR3 protein reads CASSDWGNSPLYF.

This clone has more than one count but fewer than ten. The gene names here belong to mouse. The read ends 1 residue early relative to the CDR3; the germline J gene fills the gap. The genes are TRBV3 and TRBJ2-5, with TRBD2 matching over 10 bases. CDR3 length: 15 residues. CDR1 and CDR2 from the germline V gene are SNHLY and FYNGKV (reference sequence). V gave up 3 bases and J gave up 5 bases; unmatched junction bases: 5. The sequenced part of the CDR3 DNA is TGTGCCAGCAGCTTCTGGGGGGGCGCAGGAGACACCCAGTAC. Translated: CASSFWGGAGDTQY. The entire CDR3 reads CASSFWGGAGDTQYF.

This clone is medium-sized (0.01 to 0.1%) within its sample. Mouse germline and gene names are used. The read finishes 1 residue shy of the CDR3 end, and the germline J gene is used to complete it. The rearrangement links TRBV26 to TRBJ2-4, with D perhaps TRBD1 (5 bases). V lost 2 bases to trimming and J lost 1 base, with 7 bases between them. CDR1 is KGHPV and CDR2 is FQNQEV in the germline V gene (reference sequence). This CDR3 has 14 amino acids. CDR3 DNA (partial): TGTGCCAGCAGTCTGCGCAGGGGTCAAAACACCTTGTAC. Translation: CASSLRRGQNTLY. The whole CDR3 protein reads CASSLRRGQNTLYF. Filled out from reference TRBV26 and TRBJ2-4, the complete variable domain reads NSKVIQTPRYLVKGQGQKAKMRCIPEKGHPVVFWYQQNKNNEFKFLINFQNQEVLQQIDMTEKRFSAECPSNSPCSLEIQSSEAGDSALYLCASSLRRGQNTLYFGAGTRLSVL.

This clone was seen a few times. The genes and germline here are from mouse. Read data end 1 residue before the CDR3 end; the end is taken from the germline J gene. V gene TRBV12-1 combines with J gene TRBJ1-6; the D is unclear. TRBJ1-6 is an ORF, with its function uncertain. This CDR3 contains 14 residues. Looked up from germline, CDR1 is SGHSN and CDR2 is HYEKVE. Trimming removed 0 bases from V and 3 bases from J, with 5 bases in between. The covered CDR3 bases are TGTGCCAGCTCTCTCAGGGACTATAATTCGCCCCTCTAC. It encodes CASSLRDYNSPLY. The entire CDR3 is CASSLRDYNSPLYF.

Regarding this clone: Each gene name is a mouse one. The sequence runs out 1 residue before the end of the CDR3; the remainder is reconstructed from the germline J gene. V usage is TRBV26 and J usage is TRBJ1-6, with 10 bases aligning to TRBD1. TRBJ1-6 is flagged as an ORF with uncertain function. This CDR3 spans 13 amino acids. The trim removed 5 bases at V and 14 bases at J, leaving 6 bases unmatched. Germline-derived CDR1 and CDR2 are KGHPV and FQNQEV (reference sequence). The DNA read from the CDR3 is TGTGCCAGCAGTGAGCTGGGACAGGGGACCCTCTAC. Its translation is CASSELGQGTLY. The CDR3 as a whole reads CASSELGQGTLYF.

Comment on this clone: Gene names are mouse gene names. The read is 1 residue too short to cover the CDR3 end, so that end is filled in from the germline J gene. The chain carries TRBV26 and TRBJ2-3; a possible D gene is TRBD1 (6 bases). Germline V CDR1 and CDR2: KGHPV, FQNQEV (reference sequence). This CDR3 has 14 residues. Trimming stripped 4 bases from V and 0 bases from J, with 8 bases between. CDR3 loop: CASSRDISAETLYF. Partial CDR3 DNA: TGTGCCAGCAGTCGGGACATTAGTGCAGAAACGCTGTAT.

As to this clone: Gene names refer to mouse genes. Sequencing ends 1 residue short of the CDR3 end; the germline J gene provides the rest. The chain combines TRBV4 with TRBJ2-5; 12 nucleotides align to TRBD2. V lost 3 bases and J lost 3; bases outside the gene matches: 4. CDR3 length: 16 residues. CDR1 LGHDT and CDR2 YNNKQL come from the germline V gene (reference sequence). Incomplete CDR3 DNA: TGTGCCAGCAGCTACCGACTGGGGGGGCGACAAGACACCCAGTAC. This translates into CASSYRLGGRQDTQY. The whole CDR3 protein reads CASSYRLGGRQDTQYF.

By frequency in the sample, this clone is medium-sized. The genes and germline here are from mouse. The sequence runs out 1 residue before the end of the CDR3; the remainder is reconstructed from the germline J gene. This chain uses TRBV23 with TRBJ1-4; TRBD1, as called in the table, went unchecked against the DNA. Germline-derived CDR1 and CDR2 are KGHTA and FQNQQP. The CDR3 is 15 amino acids. Incomplete CDR3 DNA: TGCTCCAGCAGCCTCCGGGACACCAACAACGAAAGATTATTT. This translates into CSSSLRDTNNERLF. The CDR3 as a whole reads CSSSLRDTNNERLFF.

In the case of this clone: The listed genes are named as in mouse. The read finishes 1 residue shy of the CDR3 end, and the germline J gene is used to complete it. This chain uses TRBV23 with TRBJ2-5; whether TRBD1, the table's D call, matches the DNA was not checked. The CDR3 sequence is 15 residues long. CDR1 KGHTA and CDR2 FQNQQP come from the germline V gene. The part of the CDR3 DNA that was read is TGCTCCAGCAGTCAAGGGACAGGGGGACAAGACACCCAGTAC. Amino acid sequence: CSSSQGTGGQDTQY. The whole CDR3 protein reads CSSSQGTGGQDTQYF.

In its sample, this clone was seen a few times. All gene names here are mouse names. Read sequence stops 1 residue before the CDR3 end, and the germline J gene provides the missing end. V and J are TRBV1 and TRBJ2-7; D is perhaps TRBD1 (6 bases). Per the germline V gene, CDR1 is NSQYPW and CDR2 is LRSPGD (reference sequence). Between the trimmed V and J ends, which lost 7 bases and 0 bases, there was a span of 13 bases. The CDR3 is 14 residues long. The CDR3 region is CTCTFRDISYEQYF. CDR3 DNA, as far as it was read: TGCACCTGCACCTTCCGGGACATCTCCTATGAACAGTAC.

This clone is medium-sized within its sample. Gene names are mouse gene names. Read coverage stops 1 residue before the CDR3 terminus; the germline J gene supplies the remainder. The same CDR3 is also encoded by other DNA sequences in this sample. The V call is TRBV26, the J call TRBJ1-1, with a possible D match to TRBD1 (6 bases). Per germline, CDR1 KGHPV and CDR2 FQNQEV (reference sequence). Trimming stripped 4 bases from V and 1 base from J, with 7 bases between. The CDR3 contains 13 residues. The part of the CDR3 DNA that was read is TGTGCCAGCAGTCCGGGACAAAACACAGAAGTCTTC. Encoded protein: CASSPGQNTEVF. The whole CDR3 protein is CASSPGQNTEVFF.